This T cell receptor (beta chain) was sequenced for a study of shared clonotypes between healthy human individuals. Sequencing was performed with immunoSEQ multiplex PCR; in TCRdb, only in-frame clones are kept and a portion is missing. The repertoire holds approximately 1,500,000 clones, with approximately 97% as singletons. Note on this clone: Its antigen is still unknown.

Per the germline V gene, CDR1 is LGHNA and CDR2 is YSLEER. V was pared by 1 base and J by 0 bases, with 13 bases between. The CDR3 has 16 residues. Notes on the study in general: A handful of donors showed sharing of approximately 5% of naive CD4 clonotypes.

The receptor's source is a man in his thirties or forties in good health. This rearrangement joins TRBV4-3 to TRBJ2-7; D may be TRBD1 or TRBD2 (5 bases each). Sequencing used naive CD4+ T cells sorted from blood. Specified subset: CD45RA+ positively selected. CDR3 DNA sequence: TGCGCCAGCAGCCAAGGCCTGCCGGGACGCTCCTACGAGCAGTACTTC. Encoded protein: CASSQGLPGRSYEQYF.